These T cell receptor beta chains were read from a single sample in a study of blood T cell repertoires in COVID-19. The data were produced by immunoSEQ multiplex PCR, yet TCRdb's version contains in-frame clones alone and is incomplete. The sample consists of 200,000 to 250,000 clones, more than 70% of them appearing once. Sequencing input: peripheral blood. These receptors were obtained from a human donor in a cohort sampled during active COVID-19. CDR3s include the opening cysteine and the closing phenylalanine or tryptophan. A D gene is named only where the DNA matches it firmly. Some rows have no size entry. The others give once, few or many, or a class for an expanded clone.

V: TRBV5-1; D: TRBD2; J: TRBJ2-7; size: NA; DNA: TGCGCCAGCAGCTTGCAGTCTAGCGGGAGTACATACGAGCAGTACTTC; CDR3: CASSLQSSGSTYEQYF
V: TRBV4-1; D: TRBD1; J: TRBJ1-2; size: NA; DNA: TGCGCCAGCAGCCTAGCACCGGGACAGGGCTCACGGGGCTACACCTTC; CDR3: CASSLAPGQGSRGYTF
V: TRBV7-9; D: NA; J: TRBJ1-3; size: NA; DNA: TGTGCCAGCAGCAGGACAAGAACTGGAAACACCATATATTTT; CDR3: CASSRTRTGNTIYF
V: TRBV11-3; D: TRBD2; J: TRBJ2-5; size: NA; DNA: TGTGCCAGCAGCCCGACTAGCGGGACTGAGACCCAGTACTTC; CDR3: CASSPTSGTETQYF
V: TRBV29-1; D: TRBD2; J: TRBJ2-1; size: NA; DNA: TGCAGCGTTGATCGGGGGGTGGGCTCCTACAATGAGCAGTTCTTC; CDR3: CSVDRGVGSYNEQFF
V: TRBV19; D: NA; J: TRBJ2-1; size: NA; DNA: TGTGCCAGTAGTATTGGCGCGGGATCCTACAATGAGCAGTTCTTC; CDR3: CASSIGAGSYNEQFF
V: TRBV7-9; D: NA; J: TRBJ2-6; size: NA; DNA: TGTGCCAGCAGCCCAGAGGGGGCTGGGGCCAACGTCCTGACTTTC; CDR3: CASSPEGAGANVLTF
V: TRBV3-1/TRBV3-2; D: TRBD1; J: TRBJ2-7; size: NA; DNA: TGTGCCAGCAGCCAAGACGGGACAGTCTACGAGCAGTACTTC; CDR3: CASSQDGTVYEQYF
V: TRBV9; D: NA; J: TRBJ1-3; size: few; DNA: TGTGCCAGCAGCTCCTACAGGGGAAACACCATATATTTT; CDR3: CASSSYRGNTIYF
V: TRBV19; D: TRBD1; J: TRBJ2-7; size: NA; DNA: TGTGCCAGTAGTAAGGGGGCCACCTACGAGCAGTACTTC; CDR3: CASSKGATYEQYF
V: TRBV24-1; D: NA; J: TRBJ1-5; size: NA; DNA: TGTGCCACCAGTGAGGGGAGTCAGCCCCAGCATTTT; CDR3: CATSEGSQPQHF
V: TRBV18; D: NA; J: TRBJ1-2; size: NA; DNA: TGTGCCAGCTCACCCTGGGAGTCTAACTATGGCTACACCTTC; CDR3: CASSPWESNYGYTF
V: TRBV10-3; D: NA; J: TRBJ2-5; size: NA; DNA: TGTGCCATCAGTTCCATAAGGGGCCAAGGGGGTGAGACCCAGTACTTC; CDR3: CAISSIRGQGGETQYF
V: TRBV18; D: TRBD1; J: TRBJ1-1; size: NA; DNA: TGTGCCAGCCGGGGACAGGGGACGAATGAAGCTTTCTTT; CDR3: CASRGQGTNEAFF
V: TRBV14; D: NA; J: TRBJ1-2; size: NA; DNA: TGTGCCAGCAGCCTCGGGGGTTATGGCTACACCTTC; CDR3: CASSLGGYGYTF
V: TRBV2; D: TRBD2; J: TRBJ2-7; size: NA; DNA: TGTGCCAGCAGGTACGGGACTAGCGGGAGGAGCTCCTACGAGCAGTACTTC; CDR3: CASRYGTSGRSSYEQYF
V: TRBV7-6; D: TRBD1; J: TRBJ2-2; size: NA; DNA: TGTGCCAGCAGTCCGGGGACAGTGAACACCGGGGAGCTGTTTTTT; CDR3: CASSPGTVNTGELFF
V: TRBV10-3; D: NA; J: TRBJ1-5; size: few; DNA: TGTGCCATCAGTGATCCGGGTCCGGGGCCCCAGCATTTT; CDR3: CAISDPGPGPQHF
V: TRBV7-9; D: TRBD1; J: TRBJ1-3; size: NA; DNA: TGTGCCAGCAGCCAGGGGGACTCTGGAAACACCATATATTTT; CDR3: CASSQGDSGNTIYF
V: TRBV7-6; D: TRBD1; J: TRBJ1-4; size: few; DNA: TGTGCCAGCAGGCGGACAGGACTTGAGGATGAAAAACTGTTTTTT; CDR3: CASRRTGLEDEKLFF
V: TRBV6-1; D: TRBD2; J: TRBJ2-7; size: NA; DNA: TGTGCCAGCAGTGCGTTAGAGCGGGGGGGCCTTGGCGAGCAGTACTTC; CDR3: CASSALERGGLGEQYF
V: TRBV6-2/TRBV6-3; D: TRBD2; J: TRBJ2-7; size: NA; DNA: TGTGCCAGCAGTGGCGTGGCTAGCGGGGAGACAGAGCAGTACTTC; CDR3: CASSGVASGETEQYF